Below are 2 T cell receptor beta chains sequenced from a single sample in a study of vaccination and CD4 T cells after COVID-19. The treatment here: roughly 10-day PBMC culture with coronavirus spike peptide pools or control peptides (ViraFEST assay). Cultured CD4+ T-cell DNA underwent Oncomine TCR Beta short-read sequencing. MiXCR was run by TCRdb on the PCR reads, yielding one entry per CDR3 protein. Among about 15,000 distinct CDR3 sequences listed, approximately 26% were seen once. No antigen has been assigned to these receptors. Input material: cultured CD4+ T cells from blood. The receptors shown here come from a human donor with COVID-19.

The gene calls are TRBV20-1 and TRBJ1-1; D perhaps matches TRBD1 (5 bases). This CDR3 is 13 amino acids long. V lost 6 bases and J 2 bases, leaving 13 bases between the germline ends. Looked up from germline, CDR1 is DFQATT and CDR2 is SNEGSKA (reference sequence). The CDR3 is CSAQGLTNTEAFF. The CDR3 nucleotides read TGCAGTGCCCAGGGACTGACCAACACTGAAGCTTTCTTT.

The J gene is TRBJ1-6, the V gene TRBV7-2, with 10 bases aligning to TRBD1. After removal of 10 bases from V and 8 bases from J, the junction contained 8 bases not matched to a gene. The CDR3 has 14 amino acids. Looked up from germline, CDR1 is SGHTA and CDR2 is FQGNSA. DNA for the CDR3: TGTGCCATCCAGACAGGGGGCGACCATTCACCCCTCCACTTT. Its translation: CAIQTGGDHSPLHF.